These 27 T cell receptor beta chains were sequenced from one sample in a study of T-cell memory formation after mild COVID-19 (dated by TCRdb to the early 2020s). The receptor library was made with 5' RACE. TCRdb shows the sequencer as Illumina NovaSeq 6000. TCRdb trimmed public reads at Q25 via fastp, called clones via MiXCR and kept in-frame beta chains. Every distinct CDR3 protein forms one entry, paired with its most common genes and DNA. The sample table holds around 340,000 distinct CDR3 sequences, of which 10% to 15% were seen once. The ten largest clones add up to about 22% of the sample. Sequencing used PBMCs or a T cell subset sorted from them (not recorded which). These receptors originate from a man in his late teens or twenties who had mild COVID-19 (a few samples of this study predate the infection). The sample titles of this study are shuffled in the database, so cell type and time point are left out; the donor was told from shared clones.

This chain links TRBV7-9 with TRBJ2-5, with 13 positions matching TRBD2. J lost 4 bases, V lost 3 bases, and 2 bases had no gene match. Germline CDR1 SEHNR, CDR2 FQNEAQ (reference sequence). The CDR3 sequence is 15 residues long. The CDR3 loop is CASSLGLAGPETQYF. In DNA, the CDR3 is TGTGCCAGCAGCTTGGGACTAGCGGGGCCAGAGACCCAGTACTTC.

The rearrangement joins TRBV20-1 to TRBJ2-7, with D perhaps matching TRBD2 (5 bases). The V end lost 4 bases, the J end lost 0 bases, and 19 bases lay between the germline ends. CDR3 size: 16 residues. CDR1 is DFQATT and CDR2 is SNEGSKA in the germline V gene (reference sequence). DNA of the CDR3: TGCAGTGCTACTCCCACTCTAGCATCGAGCTCCTACGAGCAGTACGTC. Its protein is CSATPTLASSSYEQYV.

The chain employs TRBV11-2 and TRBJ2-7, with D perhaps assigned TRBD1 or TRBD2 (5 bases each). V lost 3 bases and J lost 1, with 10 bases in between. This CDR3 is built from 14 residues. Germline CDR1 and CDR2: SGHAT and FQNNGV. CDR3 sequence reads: CASSFEGYSYEQYF. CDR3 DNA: TGTGCCAGCAGCTTCGAGGGGTATTCCTACGAGCAGTACTTC.

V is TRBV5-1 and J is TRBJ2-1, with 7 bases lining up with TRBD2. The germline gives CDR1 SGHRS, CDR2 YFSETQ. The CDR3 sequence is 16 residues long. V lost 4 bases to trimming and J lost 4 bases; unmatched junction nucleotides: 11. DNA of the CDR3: TGCGCCAGCAGCACCCGGGATGGGCGGGGGTACAATGAGCAGTTCTTC. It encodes CASSTRDGRGYNEQFF.

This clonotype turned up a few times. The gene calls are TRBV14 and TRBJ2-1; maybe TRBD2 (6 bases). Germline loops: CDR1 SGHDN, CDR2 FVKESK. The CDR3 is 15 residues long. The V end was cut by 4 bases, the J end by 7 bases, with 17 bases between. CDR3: CASSLPGLKVNEQFF. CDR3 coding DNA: TGTGCCAGCAGCCTCCCGGGACTCAAAGTGAATGAGCAGTTCTTC.

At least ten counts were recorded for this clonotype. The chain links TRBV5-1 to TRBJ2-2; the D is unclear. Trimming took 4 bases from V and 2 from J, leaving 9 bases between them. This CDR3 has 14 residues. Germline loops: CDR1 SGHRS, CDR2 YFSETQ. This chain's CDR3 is CASSVGPNTGELFF. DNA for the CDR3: TGCGCCAGCAGCGTGGGTCCTAACACCGGGGAGCTGTTTTTT.

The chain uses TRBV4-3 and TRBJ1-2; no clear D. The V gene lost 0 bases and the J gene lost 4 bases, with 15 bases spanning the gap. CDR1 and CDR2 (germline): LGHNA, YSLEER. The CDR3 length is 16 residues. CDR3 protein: CASSQDPLLGSYGYTF. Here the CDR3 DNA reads TGCGCCAGCAGCCAAGATCCACTTCTGGGGAGCTATGGCTACACCTTC.

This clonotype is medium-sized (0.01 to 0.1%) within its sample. CDR3 residues: CSARGGLAGSQETQYF. The DNA of the CDR3 is TGCAGTGCTAGAGGGGGGCTAGCGGGGAGCCAAGAGACCCAGTACTTC. The chain uses TRBV20-1 and TRBJ2-5; TRBD2 agrees at 9 bases. Germline V gene sequence: CDR1 DFQATT, CDR2 SNEGSKA (reference sequence). The CDR3 runs to 16 residues. Trimming at V came to 1 base and at J to 1 base, leaving 7 bases not matched to a gene.

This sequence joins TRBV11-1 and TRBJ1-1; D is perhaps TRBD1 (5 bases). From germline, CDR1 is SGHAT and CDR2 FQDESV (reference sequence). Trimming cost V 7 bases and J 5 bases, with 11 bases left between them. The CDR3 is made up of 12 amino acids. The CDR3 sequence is CASTGGRTEAFF. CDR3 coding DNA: TGTGCCAGCACGGGGGGGAGGACTGAAGCTTTCTTT.

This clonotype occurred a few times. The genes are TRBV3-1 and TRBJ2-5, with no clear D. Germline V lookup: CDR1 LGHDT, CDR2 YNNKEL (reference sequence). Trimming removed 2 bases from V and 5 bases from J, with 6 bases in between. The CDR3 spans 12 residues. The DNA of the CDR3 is TGTGCCAGCAGCCAATTCCGGGAGACCCAGTACTTC. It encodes CASSQFRETQYF.

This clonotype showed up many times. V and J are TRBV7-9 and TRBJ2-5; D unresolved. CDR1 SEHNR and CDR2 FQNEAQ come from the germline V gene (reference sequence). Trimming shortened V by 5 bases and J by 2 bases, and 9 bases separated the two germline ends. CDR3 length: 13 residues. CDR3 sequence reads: CASSLGRQETQYF. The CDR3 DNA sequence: TGTGCCAGCAGCCTAGGCAGACAAGAGACCCAGTACTTC.

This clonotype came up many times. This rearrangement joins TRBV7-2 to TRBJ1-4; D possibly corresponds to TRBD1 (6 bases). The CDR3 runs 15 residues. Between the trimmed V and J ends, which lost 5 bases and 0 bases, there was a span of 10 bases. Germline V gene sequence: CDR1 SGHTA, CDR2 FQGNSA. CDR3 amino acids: CASSPRTATNEKLFF. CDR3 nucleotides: TGTGCCAGCAGCCCTCGGACAGCAACTAATGAAAAACTGTTTTTT.

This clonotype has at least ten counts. This CDR3 is CSVAGLLNTEAFF. The CDR3 DNA is TGCAGTGTGGCAGGGCTTTTGAACACTGAAGCTTTCTTT. The chain couples TRBV20-1 to TRBJ1-1; D may be TRBD1 (5 bases). V was cut by 7 bases and J by 0 bases, with 12 bases left in between. This CDR3 is built from 13 residues. Looked up from germline, CDR1 is DFQATT and CDR2 is SNEGSKA (reference sequence).

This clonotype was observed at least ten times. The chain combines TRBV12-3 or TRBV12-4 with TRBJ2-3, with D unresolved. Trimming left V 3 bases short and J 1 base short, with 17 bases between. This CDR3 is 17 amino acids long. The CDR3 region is CASSFSPPMDRTDTQYF. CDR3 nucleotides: TGTGCCAGCAGTTTTTCCCCCCCTATGGACCGCACAGATACGCAGTATTTT.

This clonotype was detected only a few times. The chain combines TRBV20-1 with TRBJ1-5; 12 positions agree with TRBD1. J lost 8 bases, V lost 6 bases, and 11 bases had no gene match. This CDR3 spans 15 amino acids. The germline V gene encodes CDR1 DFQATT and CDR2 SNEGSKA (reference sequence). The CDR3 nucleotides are TGCAGTGCGGGAGCGGGACAGGGGGCGAGGGAGCCCCAGCATTTT. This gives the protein CSAGAGQGAREPQHF.

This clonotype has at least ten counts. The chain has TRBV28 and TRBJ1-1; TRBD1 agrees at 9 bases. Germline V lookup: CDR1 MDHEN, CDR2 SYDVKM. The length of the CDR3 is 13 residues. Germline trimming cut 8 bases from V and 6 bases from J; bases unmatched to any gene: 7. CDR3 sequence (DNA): TGTGCCAGCGGGACAGGGTGGAAATCTGAAGCTTTCTTT. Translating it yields CASGTGWKSEAFF.

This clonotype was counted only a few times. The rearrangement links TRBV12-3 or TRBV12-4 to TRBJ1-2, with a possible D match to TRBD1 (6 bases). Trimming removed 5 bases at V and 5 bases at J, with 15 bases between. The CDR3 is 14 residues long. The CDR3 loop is CASSRSGTPYGYTF. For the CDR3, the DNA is TGTGCCAGCAGTCGCTCCGGGACACCGTATGGCTACACCTTC.

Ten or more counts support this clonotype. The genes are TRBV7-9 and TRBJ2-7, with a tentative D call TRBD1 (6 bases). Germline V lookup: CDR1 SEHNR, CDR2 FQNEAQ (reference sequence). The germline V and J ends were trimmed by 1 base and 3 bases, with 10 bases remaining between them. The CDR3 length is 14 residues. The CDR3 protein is CASSLGDILYEQYF. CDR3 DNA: TGTGCCAGCAGCTTAGGGGACATTCTCTACGAGCAGTACTTC. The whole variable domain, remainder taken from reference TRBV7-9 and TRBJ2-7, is DTGVSQNPRHKITKRGQNVTFRCDPISEHNRLYWYRQTLGQGPEFLTYFQNEAQLEKSRLLSDRFSAERPKGSFSTLEIQRTEQGDSAMYLCASSLGDILYEQYFGPGTRLTVT.

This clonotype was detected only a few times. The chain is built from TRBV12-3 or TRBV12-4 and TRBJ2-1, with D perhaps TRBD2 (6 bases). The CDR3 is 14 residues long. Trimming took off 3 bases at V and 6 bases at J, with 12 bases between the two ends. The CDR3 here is CASSLVGGINEQFF. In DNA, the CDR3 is TGTGCCAGCAGTTTGGTGGGGGGAATCAATGAGCAGTTCTTC.

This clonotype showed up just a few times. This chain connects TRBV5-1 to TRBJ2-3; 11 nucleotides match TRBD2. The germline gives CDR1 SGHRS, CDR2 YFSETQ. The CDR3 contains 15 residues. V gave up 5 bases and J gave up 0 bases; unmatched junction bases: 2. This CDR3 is CASRRLAGSTDTQYF. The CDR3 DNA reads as TGCGCCAGCAGGAGACTAGCGGGGAGCACAGATACGCAGTATTTT.

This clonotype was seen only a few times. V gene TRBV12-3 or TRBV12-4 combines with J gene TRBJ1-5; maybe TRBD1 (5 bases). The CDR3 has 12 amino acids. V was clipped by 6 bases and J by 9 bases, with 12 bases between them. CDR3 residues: CASRSGGMPQHF. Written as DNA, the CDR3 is TGTGCCAGCAGGTCCGGGGGTATGCCCCAGCATTTT.

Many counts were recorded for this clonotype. The DNA for the CDR3 is TGCGCCAGCAGCCCCCCTGAGACAGCCCAAGAGACCCAGTACTTC. It codes for CASSPPETAQETQYF. This chain connects TRBV5-1 to TRBJ2-5; possible D gene TRBD1, 5 bases. The V end was cut by 4 bases, the J end by 1 base, with 14 bases between. The CDR3 consists of 15 residues. Germline values: CDR1 SGHRS, CDR2 YFSETQ.

The CDR3 reads CASADFTDTQYF. CDR3 bases: TGCGCCAGCGCCGATTTCACAGATACGCAGTATTTT. The J gene is TRBJ2-3, the V gene TRBV5-1, with D unclear. CDR3 length: 12 amino acids. Trimming cost V 7 bases and J 2 bases, with 8 bases left between them. Germline loops: CDR1 SGHRS, CDR2 YFSETQ.

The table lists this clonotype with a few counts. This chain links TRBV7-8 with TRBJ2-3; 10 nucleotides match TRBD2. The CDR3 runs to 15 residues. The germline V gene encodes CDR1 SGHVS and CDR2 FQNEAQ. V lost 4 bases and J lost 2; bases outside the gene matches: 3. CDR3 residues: CASSSAGGITDTQYF. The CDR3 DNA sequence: TGTGCCAGCAGCTCAGCGGGGGGGATCACAGATACGCAGTATTTT.

CDR3 sequence: CASSVGTGGTETQYF. DNA for the CDR3: TGCGCCAGCAGCGTCGGGACAGGGGGCACGGAGACCCAGTACTTC. The rearrangement links TRBV5-1 to TRBJ2-5; 12 positions match TRBD1. The CDR3 has 15 amino acids. Germline-derived CDR1 and CDR2 are SGHRS and YFSETQ. The J segment lost 5 bases and the V segment lost 4 bases, leaving 6 bases of the junction unmatched.

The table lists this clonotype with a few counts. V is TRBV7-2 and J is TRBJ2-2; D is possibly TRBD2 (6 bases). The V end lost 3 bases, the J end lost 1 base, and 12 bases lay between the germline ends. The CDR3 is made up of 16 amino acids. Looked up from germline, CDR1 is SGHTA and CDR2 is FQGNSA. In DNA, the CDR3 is TGTGCCAGCAGCTTTGTGGGGGGTCGGAACACCGGGGAGCTGTTTTTT. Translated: CASSFVGGRNTGELFF.

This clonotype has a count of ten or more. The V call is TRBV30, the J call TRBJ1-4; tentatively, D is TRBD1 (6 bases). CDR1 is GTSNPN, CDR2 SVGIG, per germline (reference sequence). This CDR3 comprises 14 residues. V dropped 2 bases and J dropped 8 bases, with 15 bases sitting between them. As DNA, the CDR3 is TGTGCCTGGAGTATGGAGGGGGAGAGGGAAAAACTGTTTTTT. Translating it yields CAWSMEGEREKLFF.